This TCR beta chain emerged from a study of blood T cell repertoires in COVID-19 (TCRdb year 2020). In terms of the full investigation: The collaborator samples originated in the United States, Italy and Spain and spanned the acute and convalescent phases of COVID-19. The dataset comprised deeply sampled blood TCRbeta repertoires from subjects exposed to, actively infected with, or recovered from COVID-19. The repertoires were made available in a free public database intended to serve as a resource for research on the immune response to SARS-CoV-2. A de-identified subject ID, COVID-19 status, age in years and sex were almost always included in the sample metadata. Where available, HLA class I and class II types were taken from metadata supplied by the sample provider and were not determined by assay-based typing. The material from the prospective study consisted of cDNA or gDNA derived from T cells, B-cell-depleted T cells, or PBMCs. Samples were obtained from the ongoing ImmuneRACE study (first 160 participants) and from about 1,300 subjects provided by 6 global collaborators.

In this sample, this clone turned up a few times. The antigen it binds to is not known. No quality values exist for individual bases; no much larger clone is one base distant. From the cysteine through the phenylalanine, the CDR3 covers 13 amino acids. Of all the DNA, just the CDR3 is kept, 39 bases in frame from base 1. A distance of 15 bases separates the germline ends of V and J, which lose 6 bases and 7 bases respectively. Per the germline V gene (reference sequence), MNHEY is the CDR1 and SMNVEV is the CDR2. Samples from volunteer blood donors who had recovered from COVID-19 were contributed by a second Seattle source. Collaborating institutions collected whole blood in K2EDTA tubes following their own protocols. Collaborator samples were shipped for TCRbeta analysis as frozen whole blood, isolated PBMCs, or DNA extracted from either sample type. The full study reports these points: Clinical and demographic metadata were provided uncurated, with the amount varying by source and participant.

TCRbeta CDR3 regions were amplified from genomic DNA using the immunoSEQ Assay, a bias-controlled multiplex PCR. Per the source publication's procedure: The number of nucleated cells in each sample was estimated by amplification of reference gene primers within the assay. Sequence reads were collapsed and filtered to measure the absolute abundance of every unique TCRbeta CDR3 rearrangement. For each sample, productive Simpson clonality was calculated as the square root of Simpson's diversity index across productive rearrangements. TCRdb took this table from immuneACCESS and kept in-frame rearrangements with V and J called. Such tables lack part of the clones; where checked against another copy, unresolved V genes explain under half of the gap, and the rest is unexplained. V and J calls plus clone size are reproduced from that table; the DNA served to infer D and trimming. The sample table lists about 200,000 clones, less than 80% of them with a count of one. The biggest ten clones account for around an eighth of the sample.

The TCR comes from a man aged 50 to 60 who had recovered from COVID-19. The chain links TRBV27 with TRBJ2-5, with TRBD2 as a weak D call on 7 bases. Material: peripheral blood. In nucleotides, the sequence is TGTGCCAGCAGGGGACATAGGGGGGGGACCCAGTACTTC. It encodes CASRGHRGGTQYF.